The 11 T cell receptor beta chains below all came from one sample that was sequenced in a study of cytomegalovirus exposure and HLA in healthy donors (TCRdb year 2017). Library prep was done by the immunoSEQ multiplex PCR assay. A mixture of 60 forward primers for TCR Vbeta segments and 13 reverse primers for TCR Jbeta segments was used in the multiplex PCR. This is the immuneACCESS table as TCRdb keeps it, with only in-frame sequences that have V and J called. A part of the clones is gone; compared with another copy, unresolved V genes explain less than half, and the rest is unexplained. A total of roughly 230,000 clones appear in this sample, approximately 84% of them only once. The top ten clones comprise about 0.25% of the sample. The sample taken for sequencing was PBMCs. The origin of the receptors is a girl between 2 and 10 years old in good health and CMV-seronegative.

J is TRBJ2-2 and V is TRBV5-4; 8 nucleotides line up with TRBD2. Per the germline V gene, CDR1 is SGHNT and CDR2 is YYREEE (reference sequence). The CDR3 totals 16 residues. V shed 5 bases, J shed 5 bases, and the junction held 11 bases outside the gene matches. Here the CDR3 reads CASSQLTSGGTGELFF. CDR3 in DNA: TGTGCCAGCAGTCAGCTCACTAGCGGAGGGACCGGGGAGCTGTTTTTT.

The chain employs TRBV2 and TRBJ1-2; 7 bases match TRBD1. With 4 bases clipped from V and 8 bases from J, the junction kept 1 base outside the gene matches. Germline CDR1 SNHLY, CDR2 FYNNEI. The CDR3 spans 11 residues. The CDR3 DNA reads TGTGCCAGCAGTGGGGGACAGGGCTACACCTTC. Translation: CASSGGQGYTF.

The rearrangement links TRBV6-1 to TRBJ2-7; a weak D match, TRBD1 (6 bases). The CDR3 has 13 residues. In germline, CDR1 is MNHNS, CDR2 SASEGT. V lost 9 bases to trimming and J lost 0 bases, with 12 bases between them. The CDR3 nucleotides read TGTGCCAGTAACACAGGGAGCTCCTACGAGCAGTACTTC. The encoded protein is CASNTGSSYEQYF.

This clone has a single count. V gene TRBV27 combines with J gene TRBJ1-5; D remains ambiguous. The length of the CDR3 is 13 residues. Germline loops: CDR1 MNHEY, CDR2 SMNVEV (reference sequence). The V end lost 8 bases, the J end lost 0 bases, and 8 bases lay between the germline ends. In nucleotides, the CDR3 is TGTGCCAGCCAGAAGCGTAGCAATCAGCCCCAGCATTTT. Protein product: CASQKRSNQPQHF.

This clone is a singleton in its sample. The CDR3 nucleotides read TGTGCCAGTCGGACAGGGGTCGGCTACACCTTC. This sequence encodes CASRTGVGYTF. The genes are TRBV19 and TRBJ1-2, with 9 bases identical to TRBD1. Germline V gives CDR1 LNHDA, CDR2 SQIVND (reference sequence). The CDR3 consists of 11 residues. Trimming at V came to 8 bases and at J to 8 bases, leaving 3 bases not matched to a gene.

This clone was picked up a small number of times. The chain employs TRBV10-3 and TRBJ1-1, with D uncertain. The germline V gene encodes CDR1 ENHRY and CDR2 SYGVKD. The CDR3 has 14 residues. V shed 5 bases and J shed 1 base, with 11 bases lying between them. The CDR3 nucleotides are TGTGCCATCAGTCAAACCGGGGAGAACACTGAAGCTTTCTTT. This sequence encodes CAISQTGENTEAFF.

V usage is TRBV4-1 and J usage is TRBJ1-3; TRBD1 matches 9 bases. CDR1 is MGHRA and CDR2 is YSYEKL in the germline V gene. The junction had 0 bases not matched to a gene; V was cut back by 4 bases and J by 2 bases. The CDR3 is 14 amino acids. CDR3 protein: CASSRQGAGNTIYF. CDR3 DNA: TGCGCCAGCAGCCGACAGGGGGCTGGAAACACCATATATTTT.

This sequence joins TRBV5-8 and TRBJ2-5; D is unclear. V was pared by 0 bases and J by 2 bases, with 11 bases between. The length of the CDR3 is 15 residues. Looked up from germline, CDR1 is SGHTS and CDR2 is YDEGEE. This chain's CDR3 is CASSLVLAPQETQYF. In DNA form, the CDR3 reads TGTGCCAGCAGCTTGGTTCTGGCACCTCAAGAGACCCAGTACTTC.

The rearrangement uses TRBV30 and TRBJ1-4; 8 nucleotides agree with TRBD1. The V gene end was trimmed by 8 bases and the J gene end by 7 bases; junction bases not matched to a gene: 9. CDR1 GTSNPN and CDR2 SVGIG come from the germline V gene (reference sequence). The CDR3 length is 13 residues. The CDR3 loop is CAGWTGRGEKLFF. In DNA, the CDR3 is TGTGCCGGCTGGACAGGGAGAGGTGAAAAACTGTTTTTT.

The chain links TRBV5-1 to TRBJ2-5, with 9 bases fitting TRBD2. This CDR3 contains 17 residues. Germline V CDR1 and CDR2: SGHRS, YFSETQ. Trimming took 1 base from V and 0 from J; bases not matched to a gene: 7. CDR3 protein: CASSLQTSGKYQETQYF. CDR3 DNA: TGCGCCAGCAGCTTGCAGACTAGCGGAAAGTACCAAGAGACCCAGTACTTC.

The chain employs TRBV7-8 and TRBJ1-6, with D unresolved. CDR3 length equals 14 residues. Trimming removed 1 base from V and 11 bases from J, with 12 bases in between. The germline CDR1 and CDR2 sequences are SGHVS and FQNEAQ. The CDR3 sequence is CASSLERTGPPLHF. The CDR3, as DNA: TGTGCCAGCAGCTTAGAGCGAACGGGTCCACCCCTCCACTTT.